The rows below give T cell receptor beta chains drawn from one sample of a study of monozygotic twins with cystic fibrosis. Generated by immunoSEQ multiplex PCR, the TCRdb table keeps only in-frame clones and is missing some. The data contain 25,000 to 30,000 clones, about nine tenths of them singletons. Input material: blood. The receptors come from a girl aged 2-10 years with cystic fibrosis. CDR3s leave out the opening cysteine and the closing phenylalanine or tryptophan.

cdr3_aa	v_call	j_call	cdr3_length
ASSQRQGGAEAF	TRBV7-6	TRBJ1-1	12
ASTPGQDSYEQY	TRBV19	TRBJ2-7	12
ASSHPIEQY	TRBV6-5	TRBJ2-7	9
ASSLEGLAGGTDTQY	TRBV7-9	TRBJ2-3	15
ASSFSGRVPDTQY	TRBV7-2	TRBJ2-3	13
ASSPKETQY	TRBV7-9	TRBJ2-5	9
ASSLTLAGAYNEQF	TRBV5-1	TRBJ2-1	14
ASSQDMPAVRTDTQY	TRBV4-1	TRBJ2-3	15
ASSYQALGRKAF	TRBV6-6	TRBJ1-1	12
ASSLINTGTRNSPLH	TRBV18	TRBJ1-6	15
ASSQSGSYGYT	TRBV9	TRBJ1-2	11
ASSQSGSRVSWRYGYT	TRBV23-1	TRBJ1-2	16
ASSPDSYNEQF	TRBV18	TRBJ2-1	11
ASSELAGNLNEQF	TRBV2	TRBJ2-1	13
AASGSSGANVLT	TRBV2	TRBJ2-6	12
ASSLELSGANVLT	TRBV11-2	TRBJ2-6	13